The following is a T cell receptor (beta chain) sequence with its context. Its antigen is still unknown. A multiplex PCR was run with 60 Vbeta primers and 13 Jbeta primers. Some clones are missing from TCRdb's copy, which holds only in-frame ones; the method was immunoSEQ multiplex PCR. The table lists some 220,000 clones, about three quarters of them singletons. This sample was taken from a study of cytomegalovirus exposure and HLA in healthy donors. The germline V gene encodes CDR1 SGHNT and CDR2 YYREEE (reference sequence). The V end lost 5 bases, the J end lost 7 bases, and 16 bases lay between the germline ends. The CDR3 is made up of 14 amino acids. Regarding the study as a whole: In vitro work confirmed that a few CMV-associated chains recognize CMV antigens. A later examination showed that TCR association rates differed by HLA locus, with DRB1 most and HLA-C fewest.

This TCR was sampled from a woman in her sixties or seventies in good health and CMV-seropositive. The chain is built from TRBV5-4 and TRBJ2-1; no firm D call. The sequenced sample consisted of PBMCs. The CDR3 sequence is CASSRDALGNEQFF. The CDR3 nucleotides are TGTGCCAGCAGTCGAGACGCTCTCGGGAATGAGCAGTTCTTC.